This TCR beta chain is drawn from a study of glioma-infiltrating T cells. Study background: Low-grade gliomas were grade II; glioblastomas were grade IV at initial diagnosis. Study conclusions and caveats: Patients with low tissue-blood divergence carried a signature set of shared blood CDR3 motifs. Only very few CDR3 sequences appeared in both tissue and blood.

Regarding this clonotype: As yet, its antigen is unknown.

TCR alpha and beta CDR3 regions were amplified from RNA using iRepertoire nested multiplex PCR. TCRdb itself ran the multiplex PCR reads through MiXCR, one entry per CDR3 protein. The sample includes around 390,000 distinct CDR3 sequences, 41% of them seen just once. CDR3 length: 14 amino acids. Trimming took off 1 base at V and 3 bases at J, with 7 bases between the two ends. The chain joins TRBV12-3 or TRBV12-4 to TRBJ1-5; D is unresolved. The sample was glioma tissue, nonneoplastic brain tissue, or PBMCs (not recorded which). The source is a human donor with low-grade glioma or glioblastoma, undergoing nonglioma brain surgery, or in good health (not recorded which). The CDR3 protein is CASSLEHINQPQHF. For the CDR3, the DNA is TGTGCCAGCAGTTTAGAACATATCAATCAGCCCCAGCATTTT.